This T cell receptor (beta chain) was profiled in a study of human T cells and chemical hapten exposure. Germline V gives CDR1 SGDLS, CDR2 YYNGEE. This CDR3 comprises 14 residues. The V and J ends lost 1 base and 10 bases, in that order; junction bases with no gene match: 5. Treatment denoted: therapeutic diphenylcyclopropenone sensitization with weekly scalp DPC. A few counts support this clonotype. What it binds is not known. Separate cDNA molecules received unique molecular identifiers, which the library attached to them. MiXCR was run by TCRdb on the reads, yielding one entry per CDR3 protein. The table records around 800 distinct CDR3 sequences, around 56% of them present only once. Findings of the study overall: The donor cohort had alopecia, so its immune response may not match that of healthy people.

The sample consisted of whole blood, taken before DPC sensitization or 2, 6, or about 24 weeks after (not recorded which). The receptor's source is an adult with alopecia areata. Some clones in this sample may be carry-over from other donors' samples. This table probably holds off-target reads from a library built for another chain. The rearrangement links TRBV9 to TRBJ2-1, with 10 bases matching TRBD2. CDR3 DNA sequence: TGTGCCAGCAGCGTAAGCGGGGGGGCATCCGAGCAGTTCTTC. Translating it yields CASSVSGGASEQFF.